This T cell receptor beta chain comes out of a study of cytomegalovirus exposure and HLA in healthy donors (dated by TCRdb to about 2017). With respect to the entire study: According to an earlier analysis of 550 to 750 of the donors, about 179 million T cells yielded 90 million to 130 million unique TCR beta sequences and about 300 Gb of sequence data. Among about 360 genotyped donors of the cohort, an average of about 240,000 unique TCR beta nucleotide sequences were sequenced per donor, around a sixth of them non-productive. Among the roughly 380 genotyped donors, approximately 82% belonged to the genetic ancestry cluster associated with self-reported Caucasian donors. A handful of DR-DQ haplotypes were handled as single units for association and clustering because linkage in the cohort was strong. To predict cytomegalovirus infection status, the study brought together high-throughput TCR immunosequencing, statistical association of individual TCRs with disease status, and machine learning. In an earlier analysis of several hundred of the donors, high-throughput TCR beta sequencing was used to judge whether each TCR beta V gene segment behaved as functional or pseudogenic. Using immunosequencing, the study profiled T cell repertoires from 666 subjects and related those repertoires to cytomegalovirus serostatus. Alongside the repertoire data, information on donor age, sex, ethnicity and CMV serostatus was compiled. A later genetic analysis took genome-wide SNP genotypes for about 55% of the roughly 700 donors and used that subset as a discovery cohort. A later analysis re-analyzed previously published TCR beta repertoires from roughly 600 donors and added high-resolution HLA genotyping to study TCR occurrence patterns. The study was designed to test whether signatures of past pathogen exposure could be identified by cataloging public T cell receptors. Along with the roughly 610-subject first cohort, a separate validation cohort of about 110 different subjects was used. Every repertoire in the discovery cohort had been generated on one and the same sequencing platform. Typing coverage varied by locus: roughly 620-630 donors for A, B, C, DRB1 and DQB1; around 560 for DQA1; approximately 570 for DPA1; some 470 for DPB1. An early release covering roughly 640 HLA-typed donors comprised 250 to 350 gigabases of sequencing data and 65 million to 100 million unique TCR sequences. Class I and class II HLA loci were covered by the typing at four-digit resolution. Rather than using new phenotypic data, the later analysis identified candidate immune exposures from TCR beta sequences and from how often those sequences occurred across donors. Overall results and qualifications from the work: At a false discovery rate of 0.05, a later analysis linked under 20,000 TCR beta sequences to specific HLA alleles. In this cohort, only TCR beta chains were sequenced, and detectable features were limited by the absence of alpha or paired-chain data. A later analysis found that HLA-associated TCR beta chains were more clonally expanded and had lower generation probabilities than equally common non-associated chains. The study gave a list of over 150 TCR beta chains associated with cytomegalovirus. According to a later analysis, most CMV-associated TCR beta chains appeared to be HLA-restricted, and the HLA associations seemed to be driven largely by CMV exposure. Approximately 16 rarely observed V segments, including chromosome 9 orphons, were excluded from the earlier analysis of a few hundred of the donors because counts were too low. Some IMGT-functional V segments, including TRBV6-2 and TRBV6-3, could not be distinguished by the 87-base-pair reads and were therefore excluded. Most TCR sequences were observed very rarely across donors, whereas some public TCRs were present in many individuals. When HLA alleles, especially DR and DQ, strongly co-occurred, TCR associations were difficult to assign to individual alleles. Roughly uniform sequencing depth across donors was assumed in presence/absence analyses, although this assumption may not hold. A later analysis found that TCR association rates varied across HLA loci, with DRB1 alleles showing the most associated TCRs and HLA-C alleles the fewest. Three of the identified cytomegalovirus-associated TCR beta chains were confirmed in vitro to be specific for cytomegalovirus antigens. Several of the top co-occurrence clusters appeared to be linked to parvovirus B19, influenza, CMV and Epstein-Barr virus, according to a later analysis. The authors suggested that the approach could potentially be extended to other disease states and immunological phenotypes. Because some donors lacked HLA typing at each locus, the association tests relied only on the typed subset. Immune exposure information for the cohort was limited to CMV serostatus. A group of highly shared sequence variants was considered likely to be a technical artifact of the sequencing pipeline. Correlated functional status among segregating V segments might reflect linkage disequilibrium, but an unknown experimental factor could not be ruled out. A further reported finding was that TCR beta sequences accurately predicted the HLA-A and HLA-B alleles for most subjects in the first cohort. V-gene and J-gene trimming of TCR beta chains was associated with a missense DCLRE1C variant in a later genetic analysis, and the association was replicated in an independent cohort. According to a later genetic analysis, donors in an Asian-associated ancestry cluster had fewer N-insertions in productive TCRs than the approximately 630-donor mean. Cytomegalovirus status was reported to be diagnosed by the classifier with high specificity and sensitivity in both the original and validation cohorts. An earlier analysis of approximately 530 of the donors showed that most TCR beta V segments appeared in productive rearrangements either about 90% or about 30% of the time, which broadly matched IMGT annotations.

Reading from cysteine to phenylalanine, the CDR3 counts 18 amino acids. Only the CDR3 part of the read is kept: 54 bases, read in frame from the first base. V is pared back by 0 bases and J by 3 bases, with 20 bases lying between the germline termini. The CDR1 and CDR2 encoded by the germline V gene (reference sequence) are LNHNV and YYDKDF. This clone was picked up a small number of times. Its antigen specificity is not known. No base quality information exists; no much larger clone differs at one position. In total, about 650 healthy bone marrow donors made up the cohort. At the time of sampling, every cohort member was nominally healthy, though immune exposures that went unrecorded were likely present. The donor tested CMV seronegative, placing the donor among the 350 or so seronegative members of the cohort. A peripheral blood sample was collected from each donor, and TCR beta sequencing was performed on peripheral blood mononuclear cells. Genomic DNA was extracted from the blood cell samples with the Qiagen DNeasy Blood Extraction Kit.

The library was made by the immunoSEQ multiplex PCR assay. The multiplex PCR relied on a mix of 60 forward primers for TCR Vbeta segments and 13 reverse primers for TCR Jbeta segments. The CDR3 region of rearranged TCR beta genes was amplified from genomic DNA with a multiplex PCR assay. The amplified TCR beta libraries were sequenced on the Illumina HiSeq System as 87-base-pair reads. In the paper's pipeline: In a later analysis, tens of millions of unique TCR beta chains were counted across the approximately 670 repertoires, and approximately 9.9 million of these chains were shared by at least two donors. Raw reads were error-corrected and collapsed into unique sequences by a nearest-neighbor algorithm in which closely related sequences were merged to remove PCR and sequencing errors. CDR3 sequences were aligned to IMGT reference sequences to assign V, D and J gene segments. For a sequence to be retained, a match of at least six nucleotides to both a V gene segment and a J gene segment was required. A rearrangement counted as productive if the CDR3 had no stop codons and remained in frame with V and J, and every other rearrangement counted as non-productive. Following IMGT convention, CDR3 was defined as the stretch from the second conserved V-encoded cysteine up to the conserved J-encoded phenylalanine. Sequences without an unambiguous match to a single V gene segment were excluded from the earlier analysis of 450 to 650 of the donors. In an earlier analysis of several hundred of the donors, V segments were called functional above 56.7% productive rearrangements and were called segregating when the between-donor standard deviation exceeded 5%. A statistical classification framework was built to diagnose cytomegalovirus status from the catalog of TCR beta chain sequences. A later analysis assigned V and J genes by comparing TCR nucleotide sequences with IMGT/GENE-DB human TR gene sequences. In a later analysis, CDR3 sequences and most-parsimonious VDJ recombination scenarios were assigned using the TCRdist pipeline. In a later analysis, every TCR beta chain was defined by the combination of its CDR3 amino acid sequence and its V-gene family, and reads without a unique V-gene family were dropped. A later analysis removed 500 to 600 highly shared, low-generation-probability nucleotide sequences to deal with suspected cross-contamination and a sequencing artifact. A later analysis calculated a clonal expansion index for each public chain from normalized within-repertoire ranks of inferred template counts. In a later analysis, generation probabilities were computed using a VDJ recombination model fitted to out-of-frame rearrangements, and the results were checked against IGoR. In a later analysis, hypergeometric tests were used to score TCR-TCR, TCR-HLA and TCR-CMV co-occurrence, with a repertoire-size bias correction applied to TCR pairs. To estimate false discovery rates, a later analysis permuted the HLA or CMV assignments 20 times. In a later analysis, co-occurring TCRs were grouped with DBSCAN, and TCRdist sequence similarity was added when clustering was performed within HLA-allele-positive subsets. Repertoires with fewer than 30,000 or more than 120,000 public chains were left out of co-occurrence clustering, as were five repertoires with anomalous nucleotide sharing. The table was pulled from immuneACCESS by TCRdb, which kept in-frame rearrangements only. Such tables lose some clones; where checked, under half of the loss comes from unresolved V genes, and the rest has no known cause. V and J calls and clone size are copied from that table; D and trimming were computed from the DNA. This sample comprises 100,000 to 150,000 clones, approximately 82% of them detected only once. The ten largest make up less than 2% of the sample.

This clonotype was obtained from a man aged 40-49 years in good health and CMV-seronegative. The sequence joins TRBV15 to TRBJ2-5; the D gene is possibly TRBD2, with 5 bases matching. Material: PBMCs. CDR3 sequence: CATSRDIMGSLGEETQYF. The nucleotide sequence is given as TGTGCCACCAGCAGAGATATAATGGGGTCACTGGGAGAAGAGACCCAGTACTTC. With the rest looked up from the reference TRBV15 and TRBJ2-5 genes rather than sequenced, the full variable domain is DAMVIQNPRYQVTQFGKPVTLSCSQTLNHNVMYWYQQKSSQAPKLLFHYYDKDFNNEADTPDNFQSRRPNTSFCFLDIRSPGLGDTAMYLCATSRDIMGSLGEETQYFGPGTRLLVL.